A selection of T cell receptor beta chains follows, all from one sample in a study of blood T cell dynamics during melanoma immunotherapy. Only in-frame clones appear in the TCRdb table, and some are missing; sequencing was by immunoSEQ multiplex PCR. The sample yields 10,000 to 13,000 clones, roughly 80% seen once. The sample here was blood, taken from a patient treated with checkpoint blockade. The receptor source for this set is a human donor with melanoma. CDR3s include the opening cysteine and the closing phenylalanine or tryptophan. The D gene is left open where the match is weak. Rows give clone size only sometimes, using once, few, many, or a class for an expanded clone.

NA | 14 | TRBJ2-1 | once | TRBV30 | CAWSVGTSYNEQFF | TGTGCCTGGAGTGTCGGGACTTCTTACAATGAGCAGTTCTTC
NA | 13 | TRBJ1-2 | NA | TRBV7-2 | CASSLEVGYGYTF | TGTGCCAGCAGCTTAGAGGTGGGCTATGGCTACACCTTC
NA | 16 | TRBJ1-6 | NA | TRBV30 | CAWSVLGRGNNSPLHF | TGTGCCTGGAGTGTACTGGGGAGAGGCAATAATTCACCTCTCCACTTT
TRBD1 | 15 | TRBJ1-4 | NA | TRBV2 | CASSSTGGGIEKLFF | TGTGCCAGCAGTTCCACAGGGGGCGGTATTGAAAAACTGTTTTTT
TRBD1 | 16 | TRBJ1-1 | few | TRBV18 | CASSPSTQGVNTEAFF | TGTGCCAGCTCACCATCTACACAGGGGGTGAACACTGAAGCTTTCTTT
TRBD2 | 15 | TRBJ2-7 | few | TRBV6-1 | CASSEEVAGGYEQYF | TGTGCCAGCAGTGAAGAAGTAGCGGGGGGGTACGAGCAGTACTTC
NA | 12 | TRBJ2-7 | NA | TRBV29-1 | CSVEGAAYEQYF | TGCAGCGTCGAAGGGGCTGCCTACGAGCAGTACTTC
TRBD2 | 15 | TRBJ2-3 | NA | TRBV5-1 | CASSLTAGETDTQYF | TGCGCCAGCAGCTTGACAGCGGGGGAAACAGATACGCAGTATTTT
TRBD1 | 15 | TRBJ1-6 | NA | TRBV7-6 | CASSATTGEGEGLHF | TGTGCCAGCAGCGCAACGACAGGGGAGGGTGAAGGGCTCCACTTT
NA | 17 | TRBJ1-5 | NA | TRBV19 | CASSLGQRKYSNQPQHF | TGTGCCAGCTCCCTCGGACAGAGGAAGTATAGCAATCAGCCCCAGCATTTT
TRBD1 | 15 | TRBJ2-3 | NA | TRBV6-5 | CASRLTGGVTDTQYF | TGTGCCAGCAGATTGACAGGGGGCGTTACAGATACGCAGTATTTT
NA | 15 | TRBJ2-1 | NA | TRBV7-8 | CASSLRGTTYNEQFF | TGTGCCAGCAGCTTAAGGGGGACCACCTACAATGAGCAGTTCTTC
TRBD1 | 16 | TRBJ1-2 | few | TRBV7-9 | CASSLASLTGGGGYTF | TGTGCCAGCAGCTTAGCTAGCTTGACAGGGGGAGGTGGCTACACCTTC
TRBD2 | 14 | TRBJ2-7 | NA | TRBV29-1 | CSDVNTSGGTKGYF | TGCAGCGACGTTAACACTAGCGGGGGAACGAAAGGGTACTTC
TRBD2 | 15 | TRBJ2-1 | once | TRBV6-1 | CASSLGLAGGGEQFF | TGTGCCAGCAGCCTGGGACTAGCGGGGGGAGGTGAGCAGTTCTTC
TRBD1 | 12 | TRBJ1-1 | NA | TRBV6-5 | CASSPRGSEAFF | TGTGCCAGCAGCCCCAGGGGGTCTGAAGCTTTCTTT
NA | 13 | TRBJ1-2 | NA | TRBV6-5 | CASSSRQNYGYTF | TGTGCCAGCAGTTCGCGACAGAACTATGGCTACACCTTC
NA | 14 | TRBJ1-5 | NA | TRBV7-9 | CASSKDGRGQPQHF | TGTGCCAGCAGCAAGGACGGAAGGGGTCAGCCCCAGCATTTT
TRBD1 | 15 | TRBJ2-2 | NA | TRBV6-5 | CASSPGTANTGELFF | TGTGCCAGCAGCCCCGGGACAGCGAACACCGGGGAGCTGTTTTTT
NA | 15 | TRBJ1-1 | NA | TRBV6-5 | CASRLAGRTDTEAFF | TGTGCCAGCAGGCTCGCTGGACGGACGGACACTGAAGCTTTCTTT
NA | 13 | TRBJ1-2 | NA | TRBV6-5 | CASKGPNVHGYTF | TGTGCCAGTAAGGGCCCTAATGTTCACGGCTACACCTTC
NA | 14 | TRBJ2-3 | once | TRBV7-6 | CASSYSVPTDTQYF | TGTGCCAGCAGTTATTCGGTCCCCACAGATACGCAGTATTTT
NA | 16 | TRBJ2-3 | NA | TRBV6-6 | CASTFSQPGGTDTQYF | TGTGCCAGCACCTTTTCCCAGCCCGGAGGCACAGATACGCAGTATTTT
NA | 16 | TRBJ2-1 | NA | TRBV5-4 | CATQSLGTSSYNEQFF | TGTGCCACACAGTCACTAGGGACCTCGTCCTACAATGAGCAGTTCTTC
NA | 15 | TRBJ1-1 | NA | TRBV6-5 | CASSYSWGRNTEAFF | TGTGCCAGCAGTTACTCCTGGGGACGGAACACTGAAGCTTTCTTT
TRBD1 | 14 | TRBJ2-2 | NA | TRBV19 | CASTRQGADRELFF | TGTGCCAGTACCCGACAGGGGGCTGACCGGGAGCTGTTTTTT
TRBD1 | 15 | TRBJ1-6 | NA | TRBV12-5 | CASGLVGQAGSPLHF | TGTGCTAGTGGTTTGGTCGGACAGGCCGGTTCACCCCTCCACTTT
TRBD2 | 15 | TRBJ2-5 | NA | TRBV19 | CASSAAGGWGETQYF | TGTGCCAGTAGTGCCGCGGGGGGATGGGGGGAGACCCAGTACTTC
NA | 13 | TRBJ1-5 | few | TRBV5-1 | CASSWDSNQPQHF | TGCGCCAGCAGCTGGGACAGCAATCAGCCCCAGCATTTT
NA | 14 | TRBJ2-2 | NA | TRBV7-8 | CASSLYYTTGELFF | TGTGCCAGCAGCTTATATTACACGACCGGGGAGCTGTTTTTT
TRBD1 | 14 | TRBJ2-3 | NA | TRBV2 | CASSEDRDTDTQYF | TGTGCCAGCAGTGAGGACAGGGACACAGATACGCAGTATTTT
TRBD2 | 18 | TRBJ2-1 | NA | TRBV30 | CACRGLAGGTTIYNEQFF | TGTGCCTGTCGTGGGCTAGCGGGGGGAACCACGATATACAATGAGCAGTTCTTC
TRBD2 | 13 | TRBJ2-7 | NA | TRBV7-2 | CASSFAGDYEQYF | TGTGCCAGCAGCTTTGCGGGGGACTACGAGCAGTACTTC
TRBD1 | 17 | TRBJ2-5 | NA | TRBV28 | CASSLVGDSSLQETQYF | TGTGCCAGCAGTTTAGTGGGGGACAGCTCTCTACAAGAGACCCAGTACTTC
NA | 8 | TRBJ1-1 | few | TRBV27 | CASGEAFF | TGTGCCAGCGGTGAAGCTTTCTTT
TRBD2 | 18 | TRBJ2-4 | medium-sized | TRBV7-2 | CASTSQGSGGLAKNIQYF | TGTGCCAGCACCTCCCAGGGTAGCGGGGGGTTAGCCAAAAACATTCAGTACTTC
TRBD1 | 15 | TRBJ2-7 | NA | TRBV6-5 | CASTKTGLSLHGQYF | TGTGCCAGCACTAAGACAGGGCTCTCCCTCCACGGGCAGTACTTC
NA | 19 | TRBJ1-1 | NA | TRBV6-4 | CASSEGLDWQGLMNTEAFF | TGTGCCAGCAGTGAGGGTCTCGATTGGCAGGGGCTTATGAACACTGAAGCTTTCTTT
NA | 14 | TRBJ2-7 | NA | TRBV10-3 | CAISESGGFDEQYF | TGTGCCATCAGTGAGTCAGGAGGGTTTGACGAGCAGTACTTC
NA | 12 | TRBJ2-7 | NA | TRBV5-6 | CASSLDPGSVYF | TGTGCCAGCAGCTTGGATCCAGGTTCTGTGTACTTC
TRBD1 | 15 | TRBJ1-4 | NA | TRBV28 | CASMVHSGGREKLFF | TGTGCCAGCATGGTCCACTCAGGGGGGAGGGAAAAACTGTTTTTT
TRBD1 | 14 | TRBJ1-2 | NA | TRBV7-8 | CASSLRTGHYGYTF | TGTGCCAGCAGCTTAAGGACAGGGCACTATGGCTACACCTTC
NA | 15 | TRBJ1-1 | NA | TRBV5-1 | CASSFATNMNTEAFF | TGCGCCAGCAGCTTCGCGACAAACATGAACACTGAAGCTTTCTTT
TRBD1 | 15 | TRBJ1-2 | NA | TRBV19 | CASNPRTGVSYGYTF | TGTGCCAGTAACCCTCGCACAGGGGTATCCTATGGCTACACCTTC
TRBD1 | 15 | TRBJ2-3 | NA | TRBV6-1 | CASSSTGDGTDTQYF | TGTGCCAGCAGTTCGACAGGGGATGGCACAGATACGCAGTATTTT
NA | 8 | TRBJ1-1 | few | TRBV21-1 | CALVLAFF | TGTGCCCTAGTGTTAGCTTTCTTT
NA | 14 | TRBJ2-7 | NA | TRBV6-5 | CASSLRDNTYEQYF | TGTGCCAGCAGCCTGCGGGACAACACCTACGAGCAGTACTTC
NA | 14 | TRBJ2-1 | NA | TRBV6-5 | CASSYLNTYNEQFF | TGTGCCAGCAGTTATCTGAACACCTACAATGAGCAGTTCTTC
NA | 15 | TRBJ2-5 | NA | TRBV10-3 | CAISEPGTGKETQYF | TGTGCCATCAGTGAGCCGGGGACGGGGAAAGAGACCCAGTACTTC
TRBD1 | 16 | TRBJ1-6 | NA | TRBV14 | CASSPSGTVYNSPLHF | TGTGCCAGCAGCCCATCCGGGACAGTTTATAATTCACCCCTCCACTTT
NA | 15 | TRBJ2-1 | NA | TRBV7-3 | CASSPGVGGANEQFF | TGTGCCAGCAGCCCAGGCGTCGGTGGGGCCAATGAGCAGTTCTTC
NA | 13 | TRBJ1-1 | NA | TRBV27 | CASSRTWGTEAFF | TGTGCCAGCAGCCGGACTTGGGGCACTGAAGCTTTCTTT